Described below is a single T cell receptor (beta chain) sequence and its context. Antigen unknown. The CDR3 consists of 14 residues. V lost 4 bases to trimming and J lost 0 bases; unmatched junction nucleotides: 6. Germline CDR1 DFQATT, CDR2 SNEGSKA (reference sequence). The data were taken from a study of blood T cells in healthy people across ages. For the second PCR, which ran for about 6 to 12 cycles, a sample-barcoded 5' primer and a J-beta primer mix were used. TCRdb redid the calling of the 5' RACE reads with MiXCR, one entry per CDR3 protein. The sample carries around 2 million distinct CDR3 sequences, approximately 40% recorded once. Study results and limitations: Greater diversity and more naive CD4+ cells were seen in long-lived donors than in aged donors.

The clonotype was recovered from a human donor in good health. The specimen sequenced was blood. V usage is TRBV20-1 and J usage is TRBJ2-7; 7 nucleotides align to TRBD1. The CDR3 DNA follows: TGCAGTGCTAACCCGGGACAGTACTCCTACGAGCAGTACTTC. Protein: CSANPGQYSYEQYF.